This T cell receptor (beta chain) was found in a study of blood T cells in healthy people across ages. Study conclusions and caveats: Unsorted PBMCs prevented conclusive naive versus antigen-experienced comparison.

This clonotype was found many times. Its antigen is unknown. Next came a second PCR, run for about 6 to 12 cycles, which used a sample-barcoded 5' primer along with a J-beta primer mix. The yield of each sample was at least 3 million CDR3-containing paired-end reads. TCRdb reanalysed the 5' RACE reads using MiXCR and keeps one entry per CDR3 protein. The sample lists under 800,000 distinct CDR3 sequences, approximately 21% occurring once. Losses at the gene ends were 4 bases for V and 6 bases for J; bases not matched to a gene: 19. CDR1 is SGHRS, CDR2 YFSETQ, per germline. This CDR3 contains 18 residues.

The sample taken for sequencing was blood. This sequence joins TRBV5-1 and TRBJ2-1; TRBD1 agrees at 7 bases. This TCR derives from a man between 65 and 79 years old in good health. This chain's CDR3 is CASSLETGTVVRFNEQFF. CDR3 in DNA: TGCGCCAGCAGCCTCGAGACAGGGACCGTGGTACGATTCAATGAGCAGTTCTTC.